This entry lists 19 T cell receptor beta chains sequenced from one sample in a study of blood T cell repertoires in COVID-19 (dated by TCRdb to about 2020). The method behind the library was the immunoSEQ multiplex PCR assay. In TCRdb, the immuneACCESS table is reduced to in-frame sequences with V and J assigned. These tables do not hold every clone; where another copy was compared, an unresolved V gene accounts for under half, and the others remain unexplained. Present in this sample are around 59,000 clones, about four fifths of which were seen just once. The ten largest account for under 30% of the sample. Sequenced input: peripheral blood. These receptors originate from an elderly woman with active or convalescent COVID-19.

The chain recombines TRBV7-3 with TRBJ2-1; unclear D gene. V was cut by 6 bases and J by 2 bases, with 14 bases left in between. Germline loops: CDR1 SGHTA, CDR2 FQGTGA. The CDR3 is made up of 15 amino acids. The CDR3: CASSDGVSPYNEQFF. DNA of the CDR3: TGTGCCAGCAGTGACGGAGTATCGCCCTACAATGAGCAGTTCTTC.

CDR3 coding DNA: TGTGCCAGCAGCGTAGGAGTTGGCAGCGATCAGCCCCAGCATTTT. It encodes CASSVGVGSDQPQHF. The J gene is TRBJ1-5, the V gene TRBV9; D gene unclear. V was shortened by 0 bases and J by 5 bases, with 12 bases between the two germline ends. Germline CDR1 is SGDLS and CDR2 is YYNGEE. CDR3 length: 15 amino acids.

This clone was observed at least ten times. In DNA form, the CDR3 reads TGTGCCAGCAGCCAGGGGGGACCACCCATTGAGCAGTTCTTC. This translates into CASSQGGPPIEQFF. The V call is TRBV9, the J call TRBJ2-1; D might be TRBD1 (7 bases). The CDR3 is made up of 14 amino acids. The V end was cut by 4 bases, the J end by 9 bases, with 17 bases between. The germline gives CDR1 SGDLS, CDR2 YYNGEE. The complete variable domain, with remaining parts taken from reference TRBV9 and TRBJ2-1, reads DSGVTQTPKHLITATGQRVTLRCSPRSGDLSVYWYQQSLDQGLQFLIQYYNGEERAKGNILERFSAQQFPDLHSELNLSSLELGDSALYFCASSQGGPPIEQFFGPGTRLTVL.

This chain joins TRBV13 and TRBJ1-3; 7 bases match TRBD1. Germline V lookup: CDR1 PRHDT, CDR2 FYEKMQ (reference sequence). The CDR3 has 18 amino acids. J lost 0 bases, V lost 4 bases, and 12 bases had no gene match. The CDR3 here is CASSYTPQGRSSGNTIYF. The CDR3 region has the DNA TGTGCCAGCAGCTACACCCCACAGGGGCGTAGCTCTGGAAACACCATATATTTT.

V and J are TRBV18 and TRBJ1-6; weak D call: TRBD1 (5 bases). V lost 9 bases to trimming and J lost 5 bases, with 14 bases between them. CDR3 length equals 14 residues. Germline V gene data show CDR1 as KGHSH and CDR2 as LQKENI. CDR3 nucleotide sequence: TGTGCCAGTTCCATGGGACTCGATAATTCACCCCTCCACTTT. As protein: CASSMGLDNSPLHF.

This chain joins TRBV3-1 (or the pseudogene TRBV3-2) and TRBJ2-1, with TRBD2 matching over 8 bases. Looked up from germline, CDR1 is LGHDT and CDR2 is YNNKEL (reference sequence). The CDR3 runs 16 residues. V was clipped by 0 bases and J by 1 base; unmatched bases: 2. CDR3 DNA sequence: TGTGCCAGCAGCCAAGACGGGGGGGGATCCTACAATGAGCAGTTCTTC. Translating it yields CASSQDGGGSYNEQFF.

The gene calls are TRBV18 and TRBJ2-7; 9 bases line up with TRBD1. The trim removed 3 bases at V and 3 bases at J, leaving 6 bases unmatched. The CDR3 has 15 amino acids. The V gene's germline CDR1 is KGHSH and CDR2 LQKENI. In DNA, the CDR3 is TGTGCCAGCTCACCCGGGACAGGGTTAGGCTACGAGCAGTACTTC. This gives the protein CASSPGTGLGYEQYF. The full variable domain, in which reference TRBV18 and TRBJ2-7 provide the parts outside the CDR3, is NAGVMQNPRHLVRRRGQEARLRCSPMKGHSHVYWYRQLPEEGLKFMVYLQKENIIDESGMPKERFSAEFPKEGPSILRIQQVVRGDSAAYFCASSPGTGLGYEQYFGPGTRLTVT.

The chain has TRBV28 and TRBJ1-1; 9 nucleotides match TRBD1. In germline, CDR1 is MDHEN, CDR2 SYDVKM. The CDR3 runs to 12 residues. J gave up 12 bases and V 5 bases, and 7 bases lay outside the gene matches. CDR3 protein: CASSTGQGLSFF. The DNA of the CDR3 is TGTGCCAGCAGTACGGGACAGGGTTTATCTTTCTTT.

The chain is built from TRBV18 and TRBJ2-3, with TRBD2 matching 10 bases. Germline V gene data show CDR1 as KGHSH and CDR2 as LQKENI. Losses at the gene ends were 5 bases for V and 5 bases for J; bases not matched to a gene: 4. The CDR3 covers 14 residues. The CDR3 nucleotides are TGTGCCAGCTCAATGTTAGCGGGAGGAGATACGCAGTATTTT. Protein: CASSMLAGGDTQYF.

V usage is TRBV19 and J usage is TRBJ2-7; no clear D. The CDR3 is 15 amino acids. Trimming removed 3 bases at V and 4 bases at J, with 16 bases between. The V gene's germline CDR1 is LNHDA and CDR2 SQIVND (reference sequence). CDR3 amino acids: CASSIAAGGPYEQYF. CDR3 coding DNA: TGTGCCAGTAGTATCGCCGCCGGCGGCCCTTACGAGCAGTACTTC.

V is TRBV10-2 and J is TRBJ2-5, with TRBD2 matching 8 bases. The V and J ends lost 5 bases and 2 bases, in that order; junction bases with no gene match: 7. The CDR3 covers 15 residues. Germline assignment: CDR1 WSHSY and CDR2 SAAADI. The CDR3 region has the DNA TGCGCCAGCAGTTGGCGGGGGGCCCCTCAAGAGACCCAGTACTTC. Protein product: CASSWRGAPQETQYF.

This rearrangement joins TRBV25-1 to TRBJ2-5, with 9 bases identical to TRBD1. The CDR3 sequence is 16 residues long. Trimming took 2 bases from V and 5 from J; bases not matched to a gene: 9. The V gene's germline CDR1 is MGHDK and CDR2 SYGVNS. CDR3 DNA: TGTGCCAGCAGTGAAGGGGGACAGGGCGTGGTGGAGACCCAGTACTTC. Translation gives CASSEGGQGVVETQYF. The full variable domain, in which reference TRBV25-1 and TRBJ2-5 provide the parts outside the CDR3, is EADIYQTPRYLVIGTGKKITLECSQTMGHDKMYWYQQDPGMELHLIHYSYGVNSTEKGDLSSESTVSRIRTEHFPLTLESARPSHTSQYLCASSEGGQGVVETQYFGPGTRLLVL.

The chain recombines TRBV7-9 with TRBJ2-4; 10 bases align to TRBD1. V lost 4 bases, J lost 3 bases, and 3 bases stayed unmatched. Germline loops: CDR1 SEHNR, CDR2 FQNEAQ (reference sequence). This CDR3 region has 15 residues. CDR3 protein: CASSSGTGVKNIQYF. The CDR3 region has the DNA TGTGCCAGCAGCTCTGGGACAGGGGTCAAAAACATTCAGTACTTC.

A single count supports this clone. The CDR3 loop is CASSDRGPDGYTF. The CDR3 nucleotides are TGTGCCAGCAGTGATCGGGGTCCGGATGGCTACACCTTC. This sequence joins TRBV2 and TRBJ1-2; D is undetermined. The CDR3 has 13 amino acids. The ends were cut back, 3 bases at V and 6 bases at J, with 11 bases in the middle. The germline V gene encodes CDR1 SNHLY and CDR2 FYNNEI.

The CDR3 is CASSLNEATRGTEAFF. CDR3 DNA sequence: TGCGCCAGCAGCTTGAATGAAGCCACGCGGGGCACTGAAGCTTTCTTT. The V gene is TRBV5-1, the J gene TRBJ1-1; no firm D call. Trimming stripped 1 base from V and 4 bases from J, with 17 bases between. Germline CDR1 and CDR2: SGHRS and YFSETQ. The CDR3 covers 16 residues.

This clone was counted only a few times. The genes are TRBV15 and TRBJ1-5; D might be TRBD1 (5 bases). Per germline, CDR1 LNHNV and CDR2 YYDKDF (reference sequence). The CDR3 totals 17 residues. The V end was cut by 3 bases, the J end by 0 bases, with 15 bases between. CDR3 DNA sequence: TGTGCCACCAGCAGCTTCCCCCCCGACAGTAGCAATCAGCCCCAGCATTTT. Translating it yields CATSSFPPDSSNQPQHF.

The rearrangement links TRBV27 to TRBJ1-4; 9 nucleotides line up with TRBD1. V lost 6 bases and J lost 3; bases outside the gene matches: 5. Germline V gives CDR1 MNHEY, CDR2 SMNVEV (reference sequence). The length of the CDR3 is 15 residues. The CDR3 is CASRLQGASNEKLFF. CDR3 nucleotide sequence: TGTGCCAGCAGATTACAGGGGGCCTCTAATGAAAAACTGTTTTTT. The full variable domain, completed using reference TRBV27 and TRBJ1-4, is EAQVTQNPRYLITVTGKKLTVTCSQNMNHEYMSWYRQDPGLGLRQIYYSMNVEVTDKGDVPEGYKVSRKEKRNFPLILESPSPNQTSLYFCASRLQGASNEKLFFGSGTQLSVL.

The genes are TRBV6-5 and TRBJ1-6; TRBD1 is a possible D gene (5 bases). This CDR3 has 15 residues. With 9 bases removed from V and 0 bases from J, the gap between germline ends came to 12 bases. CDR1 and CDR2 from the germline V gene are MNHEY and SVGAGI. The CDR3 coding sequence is TGTGCCAGTCAGGGCGAGAGCTCCTATAATTCACCCCTCCACTTT. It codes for CASQGESSYNSPLHF.

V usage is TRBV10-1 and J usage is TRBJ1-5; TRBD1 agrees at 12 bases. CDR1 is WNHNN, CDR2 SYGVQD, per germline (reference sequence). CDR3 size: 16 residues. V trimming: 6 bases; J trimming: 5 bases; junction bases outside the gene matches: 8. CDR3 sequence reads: CASRTGTGGADQPQHF. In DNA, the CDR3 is TGCGCCAGCAGAACCGGGACAGGGGGCGCGGATCAGCCCCAGCATTTT.